The rows below give T cell receptor beta chains drawn from one sample of a study of blood T cell repertoires in COVID-19. Only in-frame clones appear in the TCRdb table, and some are missing; sequencing was by immunoSEQ multiplex PCR. The sample holds 250,000 to 400,000 clones, roughly 84% seen once. Input material: peripheral blood. The receptors derive from a man in his forties or fifties with active or convalescent COVID-19. Each CDR3 is given with its conserved first and last residue. A D gene is named only where the DNA matches it firmly. For some rows the clone size is stated as once, few or many, or as a class when expanded; others skip it.

>TRBV5-4|TRBD2|TRBJ2-5|NA
TGTGCCAGCAGTCCTGTGGGGGGGGTAGAAGAGACCCAGTACTTC
CASSPVGGVEETQYF
>TRBV19|TRBD2|TRBJ2-1|NA
TGTGCCAGTACCGCGGGACTAGCGGACAATGAGCAGTTCTTC
CASTAGLADNEQFF
>TRBV12-3/TRBV12-4|NA|TRBJ1-1|NA
TGTGCCAGCAGTTTCGCCAGGGCGCAAGCTTTCTTT
CASSFARAQAFF
>TRBV24-1|TRBD1|TRBJ1-1|once
TGTGCCACCAGTGATGGGACAGGCGGGCCCACGGGATTTGGAATGAACACTGAAGCTTTCTTT
CATSDGTGGPTGFGMNTEAFF
>TRBV9|NA|TRBJ2-2|NA
TGTGCCAGCAGCCCTACTGGTACCAACACCGGGGAGCTGTTTTTT
CASSPTGTNTGELFF
>TRBV3-1/TRBV3-2|NA|TRBJ2-3|NA
TGTGCCAGCAGCCAAGATGGCGCGCGGGGTGCTAGCACAGATACGCAGTATTTT
CASSQDGARGASTDTQYF
>TRBV18|TRBD1|TRBJ1-2|NA
TGTGCCAGCTCACCGCTACAGGGGGCGCAGGGCTACACCTTC
CASSPLQGAQGYTF
>TRBV6-1|NA|TRBJ2-2|NA
TGTGCCAGCAGTGAAGCAAGAGGGCAGCTAAACACCGGGGAGCTGTTTTTT
CASSEARGQLNTGELFF
>TRBV5-1|TRBD2|TRBJ2-3|NA
TGCGCCAGCAGCCCTACAGCGGGGGGGCGAGGAGATACGCAGTATTTT
CASSPTAGGRGDTQYF
>TRBV18|TRBD1|TRBJ2-7|NA
TGTGCCAGCTCACCAGACAGGGTAGGCCACGAGCAGTACTTC
CASSPDRVGHEQYF
>TRBV5-6|TRBD1|TRBJ1-2|once
TGTGCCAGCAGCTCCCCACGATTAAGACAGGGAGCTAACTATGGCTACACCTTC
CASSSPRLRQGANYGYTF
>TRBV28|TRBD1|TRBJ1-1|NA
TGTGCCAGCAGTACCCGGGCAGGGGGTGTCACTGAAGCTTTCTTT
CASSTRAGGVTEAFF
>TRBV15|TRBD2|TRBJ2-1|NA
TGTGCCACCAGCAGGTACTTAACCGGGACTAGCGTTTTCCCCCAAAGCTCCTACAATGAGCAGTTCTTC
CATSRYLTGTSVFPQSSYNEQFF
>TRBV30|TRBD1|TRBJ1-2|NA
TGTGCCTGGAGCGGACAGGTTGGAATCTACACCTTC
CAWSGQVGIYTF
>TRBV7-2|NA|TRBJ1-2|NA
TGTGCCAGCAGCCCCCCCTTCTATGGCTACACCTTC
CASSPPFYGYTF
>TRBV2|NA|TRBJ2-7|NA
TGTGCCAGCAGGGACAGAGCCTACGAGCAGTACTTC
CASRDRAYEQYF
>TRBV5-6|TRBD2|TRBJ2-7|NA
TGTGCCAGCAGCTTGGCTGGACTAGCGCGGTACGAGCAGTACTTC
CASSLAGLARYEQYF